These T cell receptor beta chains were read from a single sample in a study of neurological immune-mediated disorders. TCRdb recomputed calls from the 5' RACE reads with MiXCR, one row per CDR3 protein. The profile covers about 19,000 distinct CDR3 sequences, with about 2.8% appearing a single time and 5% to 6% taken by the ten largest. The specimen was PBMCs. The receptors were gathered from a woman aged 18-29 years with multiple sclerosis. Each CDR3 is given with its conserved first and last residue. A clone size is listed for some rows: how often the clone was seen (once, few, many), or a class if it is expanded.

cdr3_length: 17; j_call: TRBJ2-1; clone_size: NA; v_call: TRBV7-8; cdr3_aa: CASSSGTGTSGREGQFF
cdr3_length: 12; j_call: TRBJ2-5; clone_size: many; v_call: TRBV7-8; cdr3_aa: CASREGGGTQYF
cdr3_length: 14; j_call: TRBJ2-1; clone_size: many; v_call: TRBV3-1; cdr3_aa: CASSLSGTQEEQFF
cdr3_length: 14; j_call: TRBJ1-1; clone_size: many; v_call: TRBV6-6; cdr3_aa: CASTLIQGGGEAFF
cdr3_length: 16; j_call: TRBJ2-2; clone_size: few; v_call: TRBV7-7; cdr3_aa: CASSLAGQGASGELFF
cdr3_length: 14; j_call: TRBJ1-1; clone_size: many; v_call: TRBV20-1; cdr3_aa: CSARANSRLTEAFF
cdr3_length: 15; j_call: TRBJ2-7; clone_size: many; v_call: TRBV9; cdr3_aa: CASSVASGGSYEQYF
cdr3_length: 14; j_call: TRBJ2-1; clone_size: many; v_call: TRBV6-1; cdr3_aa: CASAGTSGSWEQFF
cdr3_length: 16; j_call: TRBJ2-5; clone_size: many; v_call: TRBV10-3; cdr3_aa: CAISEGATTRAETQYF
cdr3_length: 14; j_call: TRBJ2-7; clone_size: many; v_call: TRBV25-1; cdr3_aa: CASSREANTYEQYF
cdr3_length: 11; j_call: TRBJ2-3; clone_size: many; v_call: TRBV6-6; cdr3_aa: CASGGSDTQYF
cdr3_length: 16; j_call: TRBJ2-1; clone_size: many; v_call: TRBV10-2; cdr3_aa: CASSARGSGRGREQFF
cdr3_length: 12; j_call: TRBJ1-3; clone_size: many; v_call: TRBV7-9; cdr3_aa: CASSQNRDTIYF
cdr3_length: 15; j_call: TRBJ2-1; clone_size: many; v_call: TRBV5-1; cdr3_aa: CASSPSGGGANEQFF
cdr3_length: 15; j_call: TRBJ2-2; clone_size: many; v_call: TRBV3-1; cdr3_aa: CASSQAVAGVRELFF
cdr3_length: 15; j_call: TRBJ2-3; clone_size: many; v_call: TRBV5-6; cdr3_aa: CASSRRPGRTDTQYF
cdr3_length: 13; j_call: TRBJ2-2; clone_size: many; v_call: TRBV27; cdr3_aa: CASRGLATGELFF